The 26 T cell receptor beta chains reported below all come from one sample, sequenced in a study of regulatory T cells in long-lasting Graves disease. This sample's time point: newly diagnosed GD, antithyroid drugs for less than 3 months. RNA isolated from PBMCs was used to make the TCR library. According to the study, TCR beta libraries were built with iRepertoire HTBI primers and CDR3-region Arm-PCR. Using its own MiXCR run on the multiplex PCR reads, TCRdb lists one record per CDR3 protein. The sample holds a few hundred thousand distinct CDR3 sequences, roughly 10% seen once. These same records also appear under a second study, on T cells in Graves' hyperthyroidism and ophthalmopathy.

The sample here was peripheral blood mononuclear cells (PBMCs), taken at new diagnosis, from a patient treated with antithyroid drugs. These receptors came from a woman younger than 30 with Graves disease.

This clonotype appeared many times. V gene TRBV13 combines with J gene TRBJ1-6, with 8 bases aligning to TRBD1. Germline-derived CDR1 and CDR2 are PRHDT and FYEKMQ (reference sequence). The ends lost 7 bases at V and 7 bases at J; junction bases unmatched: 6. The CDR3 sequence is 14 residues long. The CDR3 region is CASNGQGANSPLHF. CDR3 nucleotide sequence: TGTGCCAGCAATGGACAGGGAGCGAATTCACCCCTCCACTTT.

This clonotype has at least ten counts. The chain combines TRBV20-1 with TRBJ2-3; D gene ambiguous. CDR1 and CDR2 from the germline V gene are DFQATT and SNEGSKA (reference sequence). Trimming cost V 4 bases and J 4 bases, with 9 bases left between them. There are 12 residues in the CDR3. Here the CDR3 DNA reads TGCAGTGCTAACCGAGATCCAGATACGCAGTATTTT. Translated, it gives CSANRDPDTQYF.

The J gene is TRBJ1-1, the V gene TRBV6-1; D is unclear. V dropped 7 bases and J dropped 0 bases, with 9 bases sitting between them. Germline V gives CDR1 MNHNS, CDR2 SASEGT. The CDR3 length is 13 residues. The CDR3 protein is CASNKDMNTEAFF. CDR3 coding DNA: TGTGCCAGCAACAAAGATATGAACACTGAAGCTTTCTTT.

The gene calls are TRBV20-1 and TRBJ2-7; TRBD2 aligns across 7 bases. CDR1 and CDR2 (germline): DFQATT, SNEGSKA (reference sequence). V lost 0 bases and J lost 4; bases outside the gene matches: 9. CDR3 length equals 15 residues. CDR3 in DNA: TGCAGTGCTAGAGATCCTGGGGGAGGGCCATACGAGCAGTACTTC. It codes for CSARDPGGGPYEQYF.

This clonotype was picked up many times. The genes are TRBV15 and TRBJ2-7; 7 nucleotides match TRBD2. CDR3 length equals 16 residues. V lost 0 bases and J lost 1; bases outside the gene matches: 6. CDR1 LNHNV and CDR2 YYDKDF come from the germline V gene (reference sequence). CDR3: CATSRELGGYSYEQYF. The CDR3 DNA reads TGTGCCACCAGCAGAGAGTTGGGAGGGTATTCCTACGAGCAGTACTTC.

This clonotype has a count of ten or more. The chain joins TRBV25-1 to TRBJ1-1; no clear D. CDR3 length equals 13 residues. Trimming left V 1 base short and J 3 bases short, with 6 bases between. Germline CDR1 reads MGHDK; CDR2 reads SYGVNS. The chain's CDR3 is CASSEWRDTEAFF. CDR3 DNA: TGTGCCAGCAGTGAATGGCGTGACACTGAAGCTTTCTTT.

This clonotype was counted only a few times. As DNA, the CDR3 is TGCAGTGCTGTACGGACAGGGGGGCTTTACAATGAGCAGTTCTTC. Translating it yields CSAVRTGGLYNEQFF. The chain links TRBV20-1 to TRBJ2-1, with 10 bases fitting TRBD1. The germline gives CDR1 DFQATT, CDR2 SNEGSKA (reference sequence). Trimming took 5 bases from V and 4 from J; bases not matched to a gene: 8. The CDR3 is 15 amino acids.

The sample holds many counts of this clonotype. This chain connects TRBV7-2 to TRBJ1-4, with D unclear. Germline loops: CDR1 SGHTA, CDR2 FQGNSA. Trimming took off 2 bases at V and 10 bases at J, with 11 bases between the two ends. This CDR3 is built from 13 residues. The CDR3 sequence: CASSLQETGKLFF. The CDR3 DNA reads as TGTGCCAGCAGCTTACAAGAGACGGGAAAACTGTTTTTT.

This clonotype has at least ten counts. The chain recombines TRBV6-2 or TRBV6-3 with TRBJ2-7; D is possibly TRBD2 (5 bases). Germline V CDR1 and CDR2: MNHEY, SVGEGT. V dropped 4 bases and J dropped 0 bases, with 10 bases sitting between them. The CDR3 is 14 amino acids. Here the CDR3 DNA reads TGTGCCAGCAGTTTAAGCGGAAGCTCCTACGAGCAGTACTTC. Its translation is CASSLSGSSYEQYF.

This clonotype was counted between two and nine times. The chain couples TRBV9 to TRBJ2-3; the match to TRBD2 covers 9 bases. With 3 bases clipped from V and 7 bases from J, the junction kept 15 bases outside the gene matches. CDR1 is SGDLS and CDR2 is YYNGEE in the germline V gene. This CDR3 region has 17 residues. Written as DNA, the CDR3 is TGTGCCAGCAGCGCCTCCGCAAGAGCTAGCGGGGTGTATACGCAGTATTTT. Protein: CASSASARASGVYTQYF.

This clonotype showed up just a few times. A much larger clone lies one base from this, so it may be a read error. This sequence joins TRBV6-1 and TRBJ2-1; tentative D call: TRBD1 (5 bases). CDR3 length equals 14 residues. Germline V gene lookup returns CDR1 MNHNS and CDR2 SASEGT. CDR3 DNA: TGTACCAGCAGTGGTCAGGGTGGCTACAATGAGCAGTTCTTC. Protein product: CTSSGQGGYNEQFF.

This clonotype was detected many times. V is TRBV20-1 and J is TRBJ1-2; D gene uncertain. The germline V gene has CDR1 DFQATT and CDR2 SNEGSKA (reference sequence). The germline V and J ends were trimmed by 7 bases and 1 base, with 13 bases remaining between them. The CDR3 runs 13 residues. CDR3 DNA: TGCAGTGGCCCGATAGCTCTTAACTATGGCTACACCTTC. Translation: CSGPIALNYGYTF.

V usage is TRBV27 and J usage is TRBJ2-4; TRBD1 might be the D (6 bases). Trimming stripped 5 bases from V and 2 bases from J, with 16 bases between. The CDR3 spans 16 residues. The germline V gene has CDR1 MNHEY and CDR2 SMNVEV (reference sequence). The CDR3, as DNA: TGTGCCAGCAGTGGGGGCCCCGTCCCATCCAAAAACATTCAGTACTTC. It codes for CASSGGPVPSKNIQYF.

The chain carries TRBV12-3 or TRBV12-4 and TRBJ1-1; 12 bases are shared with TRBD1. V was clipped by 6 bases and J by 5 bases; unmatched bases: 7. This CDR3 is 15 amino acids long. CDR3 residues: CASRGTGGSWTEAFF. CDR3 DNA sequence: TGTGCCAGCAGGGGGACAGGGGGCAGCTGGACTGAAGCTTTCTTT.

This clonotype has at least ten counts. J is TRBJ1-1 and V is TRBV7-2, with D unresolved. CDR1 SGHTA and CDR2 FQGNSA come from the germline V gene. Between the trimmed V and J ends, which lost 3 bases and 3 bases, there was a span of 8 bases. This CDR3 region has 13 residues. The CDR3 is CASSFTSYTEAFF. The CDR3, as DNA: TGTGCCAGCAGCTTTACAAGTTACACTGAAGCTTTCTTT. The whole variable domain, filled in from reference TRBV7-2 and TRBJ1-1, reads GAGVSQSPSNKVTEKGKDVELRCDPISGHTALYWYRQSLGQGLEFLIYFQGNSAPDKSGLPSDRFSAERTGGSVSTLTIQRTQQEDSAVYLCASSFTSYTEAFFGQGTRLTVV.

J is TRBJ2-3 and V is TRBV20-1; the D gene is possibly TRBD1 (6 bases). Trimming pared 3 bases from V and 7 bases from J, leaving 17 bases between. The CDR3 runs to 14 residues. Germline values: CDR1 DFQATT, CDR2 SNEGSKA (reference sequence). The CDR3 region is CSASIEDSTNTQYF. The CDR3 bases are TGCAGTGCTAGTATCGAGGACAGTACAAATACGCAGTATTTT.

This clonotype was observed a few times. CDR3 coding DNA: TGTGCCAGCAGTTTCAGGTGGGGCAGAGGATTCCAAAATGAGCAGTTCTTC. Translation: CASSFRWGRGFQNEQFF. The V and J genes are TRBV28 and TRBJ2-1, with D possibly matching TRBD1 (5 bases). CDR3 length: 17 residues. Trimming removed 3 bases at V and 7 bases at J, with 22 bases between. Germline CDR1 reads MDHEN; CDR2 reads SYDVKM.

This clonotype was found a few times. V gene TRBV4-2 combines with J gene TRBJ1-2; the D gene is possibly TRBD1 (5 bases). V was trimmed by 0 bases and J by 6 bases, leaving 17 bases between them. The germline V gene has CDR1 LGHNA and CDR2 YNFKEQ. This CDR3 has 16 residues. The CDR3 region is CASSQEALWGGDGYTF. In DNA form, the CDR3 reads TGTGCCAGCAGCCAAGAAGCCTTATGGGGGGGTGATGGCTACACCTTC.

This clonotype was counted only a few times. The chain joins TRBV10-3 to TRBJ2-1; the D gene could be TRBD1 or TRBD2 (5 bases each). Trimming took off 7 bases at V and 6 bases at J, with 7 bases between the two ends. Germline V CDR1 and CDR2: ENHRY, SYGVKD. The CDR3 length is 11 residues. In DNA, the CDR3 is TGTGCCATCATGAGGGGCAATGAGCAGTTCTTC. This encodes CAIMRGNEQFF.

This clonotype occurred many times. V usage is TRBV7-9 and J usage is TRBJ1-3; D unclear. This CDR3 region has 16 residues. Looked up from germline, CDR1 is SEHNR and CDR2 is FQNEAQ (reference sequence). Trimming took 1 base from V and 0 from J, leaving 10 bases between them. CDR3: CASSLDLLNSGNTIYF. The CDR3 DNA reads as TGTGCCAGCAGCTTAGATCTGTTGAACTCTGGAAACACCATATATTTT.

The table lists this clonotype with many counts. This chain links TRBV7-9 with TRBJ1-1; 12 bases map to TRBD1. The CDR3 length is 15 residues. Per the germline V gene, CDR1 is SEHNR and CDR2 is FQNEAQ (reference sequence). J gave up 3 bases and V 5 bases, and 4 bases lay outside the gene matches. CDR3 coding DNA: TGTGCCAGCAGCCCCGGGACAGGGGGCTACACTGAAGCTTTCTTT. This codes for CASSPGTGGYTEAFF.

This clonotype showed up many times. This chain connects TRBV20-1 to TRBJ2-5; no clear D. This CDR3 has 15 amino acids. The germline V gene encodes CDR1 DFQATT and CDR2 SNEGSKA (reference sequence). Between the trimmed V and J ends, which lost 0 bases and 9 bases, there was a span of 20 bases. The CDR3 region has the DNA TGCAGTGCTAGAGAACTTCATAGGGCCGATCCCCCCCAGTACTTC. Residues: CSARELHRADPPQYF.

Concerning this clonotype itself: A far larger clone lies a single base away; this is likely a read error. The gene calls are TRBV12-3 or TRBV12-4 and TRBJ2-1, with TRBD2 identical over 8 bases. Trimming cost V 5 bases and J 13 bases; bases outside gene matches: 13. The length of the CDR3 is 14 residues. The CDR3 region has the DNA TGTGCCAGCAGTCCGGGACTAGTCGGAGAGACCCAGTTCTTC. This gives the protein CASSPGLVGETQFF.

J is TRBJ1-1 and V is TRBV20-1; D gene uncertain. CDR1 and CDR2 from the germline V gene are DFQATT and SNEGSKA (reference sequence). V lost 0 bases, J lost 3 bases, and 14 bases lay in between. The CDR3 runs to 15 residues. The CDR3 is CSARDGDARDTEAFF. The CDR3 nucleotides are TGCAGTGCTAGAGATGGGGATGCCCGGGACACTGAAGCTTTCTTT.

This clonotype was observed at least ten times. The V gene is TRBV2, the J gene TRBJ2-7, with D maybe TRBD1 (6 bases). V gave up 10 bases and J gave up 3 bases, with 16 bases separating them. CDR3 length equals 13 residues. Germline lookup yields CDR1 SNHLY and CDR2 FYNNEI. Here the CDR3 reads CAIHEQGIYEQYV. The CDR3, as DNA: TGTGCCATACACGAACAGGGCATCTACGAGCAGTACGTC.

This clonotype was picked up many times. The CDR3 coding sequence is TGTGCCAGCAGCTTGGCTGGTAACTATGGCTACACCTTC. Amino acids: CASSLAGNYGYTF. This chain connects TRBV7-2 to TRBJ1-2, with D unclear. The CDR3 loop spans 13 amino acids. Looked up from germline, CDR1 is SGHTA and CDR2 is FQGNSA. Trimming pared 3 bases from V and 1 base from J, leaving 6 bases between. The full variable domain, its missing parts supplied by reference TRBV7-2 and TRBJ1-2, is GAGVSQSPSNKVTEKGKDVELRCDPISGHTALYWYRQSLGQGLEFLIYFQGNSAPDKSGLPSDRFSAERTGGSVSTLTIQRTQQEDSAVYLCASSLAGNYGYTFGSGTRLTVV.